Listed below are T cell receptor beta chains from one sample, sequenced in a study of cytomegalovirus exposure and HLA in healthy donors. The assay was immunoSEQ multiplex PCR, and TCRdb's table has in-frame clones only and misses some. The repertoire holds under 200,000 clones, with roughly 82% as singletons. Sample: PBMCs. The receptors derive from a woman between 50 and 59 years old in good health and CMV-seronegative. CDR3s include the opening cysteine and the closing phenylalanine or tryptophan. D genes are given only for firm matches. Clone size is stated in some rows and not others, as once, few, many or a class when expanded.

-	TRBV7-9	-	TRBJ2-7	CASSIMSEQYF	TGTGCCAGCAGCATCATGAGCGAGCAGTACTTC
-	TRBV29-1	-	TRBJ2-1	CSGESSLNEQFF	TGCAGCGGGGAGTCCAGCCTCAATGAGCAGTTCTTC
-	TRBV7-9	-	TRBJ1-5	CASSLVGRQSPNQPQHF	TGTGCCAGCAGCTTAGTGGGCAGACAATCTCCCAATCAGCCCCAGCATTTT
-	TRBV6-5	-	TRBJ1-2	CANLEGGGYGYTF	TGTGCCAACCTGGAGGGAGGAGGCTATGGCTACACCTTC
-	TRBV6-5	TRBD1	TRBJ2-7	CASSYSKDRVNEQYF	TGTGCCAGCAGTTACTCGAAGGACAGGGTCAACGAGCAGTACTTC
once	TRBV28	-	TRBJ1-2	CASSPPRQGGDGYTF	TGTGCCAGCAGTCCCCCCCGACAAGGCGGGGATGGCTACACCTTC
few	TRBV28	-	TRBJ1-1	CASSSQGGGSTEAFF	TGTGCCAGCAGTTCACAGGGAGGGGGGTCCACTGAAGCTTTCTTT
-	TRBV5-1	-	TRBJ1-1	CASSLATGTVDTEAFF	TGCGCCAGCAGCTTGGCTACAGGGACGGTGGACACTGAAGCTTTCTTT
-	TRBV11-3	-	TRBJ2-4	CASSLGGQNIQYF	TGTGCCAGCAGCTTAGGGGGCCAAAACATTCAGTACTTC
once	TRBV11-2	-	TRBJ1-1	CASSLVTGIATEAFF	TGTGCCAGCAGCCTAGTAACGGGGATTGCCACTGAAGCTTTCTTT
-	TRBV12-5	TRBD1	TRBJ1-3	CASGLVLGQLGSGNTIYF	TGTGCTAGTGGTTTGGTACTGGGACAGCTAGGCTCTGGAAACACCATATATTTT
-	TRBV7-9	TRBD1	TRBJ1-4	CASSLGQAATNEKLFF	TGTGCCAGCAGCCTAGGACAGGCCGCAACTAATGAAAAACTGTTTTTT
-	TRBV6-4	TRBD2	TRBJ2-3	CASSPWTSGGAINTQYF	TGTGCCAGCAGTCCTTGGACTAGCGGGGGGGCCATAAATACGCAGTATTTT
-	TRBV7-9	TRBD2	TRBJ2-7	CASSLGLAGINSYEQYF	TGTGCCAGCAGCTTGGGACTAGCGGGGATCAACTCCTACGAGCAGTACTTC
-	TRBV27	TRBD2	TRBJ2-5	CASSLAAGGETQYF	TGTGCCAGCAGTTTGGCAGCGGGGGGAGAGACCCAGTACTTC
-	TRBV9	TRBD2	TRBJ2-4	CASSVIGEGIQYF	TGTGCCAGCAGCGTGATTGGGGAGGGCATTCAGTACTTC
-	TRBV18	-	TRBJ2-7	CASSPQKSGEQYF	TGTGCCAGCTCACCCCAGAAATCAGGCGAGCAGTACTTC
once	TRBV5-8	-	TRBJ1-1	CASSKEAGTEAFF	TGTGCCAGCAGCAAGGAGGCTGGCACTGAAGCTTTCTTT
-	TRBV9	TRBD1	TRBJ1-2	CASSRDRGNYGYTF	TGTGCCAGCAGCCGAGACAGGGGGAACTATGGCTACACCTTC
-	TRBV27	-	TRBJ2-1	CASSLRRELYNEQFF	TGTGCCAGCAGTTTACGGCGGGAACTTTACAATGAGCAGTTCTTC
-	TRBV9	-	TRBJ2-1	CASSAAGDSGSYNEQFF	TGTGCCAGCAGCGCCGCCGGGGACTCTGGCTCCTACAATGAGCAGTTCTTC
once	TRBV19	-	TRBJ1-2	CASSIVRHNYGYTF	TGTGCCAGTAGTATAGTGCGCCATAACTATGGCTACACCTTC
-	TRBV5-6	TRBD2	TRBJ2-2	CASSRGRPYAGELFF	TGTGCCAGCAGCCGCGGGAGACCGTACGCCGGGGAGCTGTTTTTT
-	TRBV28	-	TRBJ1-1	CASSRKTLMNTEAFF	TGTGCCAGCAGCCGGAAGACACTCATGAACACTGAAGCTTTCTTT
once	TRBV5-1	-	TRBJ1-6	CASSLDFGGDSPLHF	TGCGCCAGCAGCCTGGACTTTGGAGGGGATTCACCCCTCCACTTT
-	TRBV27	TRBD1	TRBJ1-2	CASRFDRVGGYTF	TGTGCCAGCAGATTCGACAGGGTCGGGGGCTACACCTTC
-	TRBV28	-	TRBJ1-5	CASPRGLGNQPQHF	TGTGCCAGTCCCCGCGGGCTTGGCAATCAGCCCCAGCATTTT
-	TRBV5-5	-	TRBJ2-7	CASSLAPGELSYEQYF	TGTGCCAGCAGCTTGGCCCCAGGGGAACTTTCTTACGAGCAGTACTTC
-	TRBV5-1	-	TRBJ2-4	CASSPPGLAKNIQYF	TGCGCCAGCAGCCCTCCGGGACTAGCCAAAAACATTCAGTACTTC
-	TRBV4-1	-	TRBJ2-5	CASSGGLGFQETQYF	TGCGCCAGCAGCGGCGGACTGGGATTCCAAGAGACCCAGTACTTC
-	TRBV5-6	-	TRBJ1-2	CASSPSGNYGYTF	TGTGCCAGCAGCCCGTCAGGAAACTATGGCTACACCTTC
-	TRBV23-1	-	TRBJ1-1	CASSPLPEIRKPKNTEVFF	TGCGCCAGCAGTCCACTTCCTGAGATCAGGAAACCGAAGAACACTGAAGTTTTCTTT
-	TRBV5-6	-	TRBJ2-1	CASSSAIGGSYNEQFF	TGTGCCAGCAGTTCAGCGATAGGGGGCTCCTACAATGAGCAGTTCTTC
-	TRBV5-8	-	TRBJ1-2	CASSFAGFGYTF	TGTGCCAGCAGCTTTGCAGGTTTCGGCTACACCTTC
-	TRBV28	TRBD2	TRBJ2-7	CASSVTSGAYEQYF	TGTGCCAGCAGCGTGACTAGCGGGGCCTACGAGCAGTACTTC
once	TRBV28	TRBD1	TRBJ2-7	CASNLIGSQGLGYSSYEQYF	TGTGCCAGCAATTTAATCGGATCACAGGGGCTAGGCTATAGCTCCTACGAGCAGTACTTC
-	TRBV6-6	TRBD1	TRBJ1-3	CASSTSGGPSGNTIYF	TGTGCCAGCAGTACCTCAGGGGGTCCCTCTGGAAACACCATATATTTT
-	TRBV4-1	-	TRBJ2-7	CASSQWTPPYEQYF	TGCGCCAGCAGCCAATGGACACCGCCCTACGAGCAGTACTTC
-	TRBV5-1	TRBD2	TRBJ2-3	CVTGRGGLADTQYF	TGCGTCACCGGACGGGGGGGGCTTGCAGATACGCAGTATTTT
-	TRBV10-3	-	TRBJ1-5	CAITEQVNQPQHF	TGTGCCATCACTGAACAGGTCAATCAGCCCCAGCATTTT
-	TRBV29-1	TRBD1	TRBJ2-3	CSVLGQGSTDTQYF	TGCAGCGTCTTAGGACAGGGAAGCACAGATACGCAGTATTTT
-	TRBV5-4	TRBD1	TRBJ2-7	CASSLDRGGREQYF	TGTGCCAGCAGCCTCGACAGGGGTGGACGGGAGCAGTACTTC
few	TRBV27	TRBD1	TRBJ1-2	CASRTPGQGSGYTF	TGTGCCAGCAGGACGCCGGGACAGGGCTCTGGCTACACCTTC
-	TRBV15	-	TRBJ2-7	CATSTGGKDLYEQYF	TGTGCCACCAGCACAGGGGGGAAGGACCTCTACGAGCAGTACTTC
-	TRBV4-3	-	TRBJ2-3	CASSQEGHSTDTQYF	TGCGCCAGCAGCCAAGAAGGACACTCCACGGATACGCAGTATTTT
-	TRBV5-6	-	TRBJ1-2	CASTVPNRENYGYTF	TGTGCCAGCACCGTGCCAAACAGGGAAAACTATGGCTACACCTTC
once	TRBV9	TRBD1	TRBJ2-5	CASSVGQGETQYF	TGTGCCAGCAGCGTGGGACAGGGAGAGACCCAGTACTTC
-	TRBV9	-	TRBJ2-3	CASSVGSRGRDTQYF	TGTGCCAGCAGCGTAGGAAGCAGGGGAAGGGATACGCAGTATTTT
-	TRBV5-1	-	TRBJ2-1	CASSFSPASSYNEQFF	TGCGCCAGCAGCTTTTCTCCGGCTAGCTCCTACAATGAGCAGTTCTTC
-	TRBV5-1	-	TRBJ2-2	CASSSAGTGELFF	TGCGCCAGCAGCTCCGCAGGGACCGGGGAGCTGTTTTTT
-	TRBV5-1	TRBD1	TRBJ1-4	CASSAQGEGEKLFF	TGCGCCAGCAGCGCACAGGGGGAAGGGGAAAAACTGTTTTTT
-	TRBV15	-	TRBJ2-7	CATSRGPLRVVSYEQYF	TGTGCCACCAGCAGAGGCCCCCTCCGGGTAGTATCCTACGAGCAGTACTTC
-	TRBV19	-	TRBJ2-7	CASSNVGPLSYEQYF	TGTGCCAGTAGTAATGTGGGGCCTTTATCCTACGAGCAGTACTTC
-	TRBV6-5	TRBD1	TRBJ1-1	CASSRGQLVTEAFF	TGTGCCAGCAGTAGGGGACAGCTGGTCACTGAAGCTTTCTTT
once	TRBV4-1	TRBD2	TRBJ2-7	CASSLTGTNEQYF	TGCGCCAGCAGCCTTACTGGGACTAACGAGCAGTACTTC
-	TRBV4-3	TRBD2	TRBJ2-7	CASSQGAGGYEQYF	TGCGCCAGCAGCCAAGGAGCGGGGGGGTACGAGCAGTACTTC
-	TRBV2	TRBD2	TRBJ2-5	CASIRTSGGQETQYF	TGTGCCAGCATCCGGACTAGCGGAGGCCAAGAGACCCAGTACTTC
-	TRBV5-4	-	TRBJ1-1	CASRITGRGTEAFF	TGTGCCAGCAGAATTACAGGGAGGGGGACTGAAGCTTTCTTT
-	TRBV28	-	TRBJ2-5	CATSGEETQYF	TGTGCCACCTCGGGGGAAGAGACCCAGTACTTC
-	TRBV29-1	-	TRBJ1-1	CSVQAMNTEAFF	TGCAGCGTACAGGCCATGAACACTGAAGCTTTCTTT